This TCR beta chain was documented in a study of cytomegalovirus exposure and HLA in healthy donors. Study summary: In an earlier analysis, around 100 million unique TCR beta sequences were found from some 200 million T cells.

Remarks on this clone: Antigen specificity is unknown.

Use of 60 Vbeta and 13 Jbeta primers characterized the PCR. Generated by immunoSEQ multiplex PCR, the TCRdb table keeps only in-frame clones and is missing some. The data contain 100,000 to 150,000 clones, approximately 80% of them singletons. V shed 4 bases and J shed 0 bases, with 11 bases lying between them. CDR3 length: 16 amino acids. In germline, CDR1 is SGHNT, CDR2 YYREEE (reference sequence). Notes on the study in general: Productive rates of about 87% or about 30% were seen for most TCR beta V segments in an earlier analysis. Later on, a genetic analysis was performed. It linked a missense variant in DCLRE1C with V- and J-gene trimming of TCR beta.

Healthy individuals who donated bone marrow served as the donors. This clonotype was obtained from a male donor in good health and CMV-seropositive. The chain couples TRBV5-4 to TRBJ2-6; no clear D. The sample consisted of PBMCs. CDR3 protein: CASSASSHSGANVLTF. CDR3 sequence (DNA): TGTGCCAGCAGCGCGTCCTCTCACTCTGGGGCCAACGTCCTGACTTTC.